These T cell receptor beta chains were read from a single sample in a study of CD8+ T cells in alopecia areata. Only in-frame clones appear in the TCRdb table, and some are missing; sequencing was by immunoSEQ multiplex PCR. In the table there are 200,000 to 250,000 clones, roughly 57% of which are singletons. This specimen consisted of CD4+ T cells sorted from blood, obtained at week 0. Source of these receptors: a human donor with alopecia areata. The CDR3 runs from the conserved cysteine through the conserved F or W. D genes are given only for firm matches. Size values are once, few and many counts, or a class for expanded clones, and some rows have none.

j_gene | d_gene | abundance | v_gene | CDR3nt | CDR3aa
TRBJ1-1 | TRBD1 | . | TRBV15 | TGTGCCACCAGCGGACAGGGGACTGAAGCTTTCTTT | CATSGQGTEAFF
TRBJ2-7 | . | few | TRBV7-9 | TGTGCCAGCAGCTTAGTCTCGCTATCGGAAGAGCAGTACTTC | CASSLVSLSEEQYF
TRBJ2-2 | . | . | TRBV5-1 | TGCGCCAGCAGCTTGGGTACTGCGGACCCCGGCACCGGGGAGCTGTTTTTT | CASSLGTADPGTGELFF
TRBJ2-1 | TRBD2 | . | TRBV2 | TGTGCCAGCAGACAAGACGGACTAGCGGCCAATGAGCAGTTCTTC | CASRQDGLAANEQFF
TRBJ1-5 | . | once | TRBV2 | TGTGCCAGCAGTTACCTCAAGCGCGGCAATCAGCCCCAGCATTTT | CASSYLKRGNQPQHF
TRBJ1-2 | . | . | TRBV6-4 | TGTGCCAGCAGTGTAAGGGAGGGGAACTATGGCTACACCTTC | CASSVREGNYGYTF
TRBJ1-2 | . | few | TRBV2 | TGTGCCAGCAGTGAACCACAGGGTGCTAACTATGGCTACACCTTC | CASSEPQGANYGYTF
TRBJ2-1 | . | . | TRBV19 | TGTGCCACCAGGAAGACCATAACCAGATTCAATGAGCAGTTCTTC | CATRKTITRFNEQFF
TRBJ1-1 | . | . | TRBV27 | TGTGCCAGCAGGCGACTAACAGGGAGGGCCGACACTGAAGCTTTCTTT | CASRRLTGRADTEAFF
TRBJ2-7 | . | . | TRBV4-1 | TGCGCCAGCAGCCACGGAACCTCAGGGACCTACGAGCAGTACTTC | CASSHGTSGTYEQYF
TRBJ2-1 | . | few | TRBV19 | TGTGCCAGTAGTATAACGGCCGGGGTCTCCAGCTCCTACAATGAGCAGTTCTTC | CASSITAGVSSSYNEQFF
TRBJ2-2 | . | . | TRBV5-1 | TGCGCCAGCAGCCAGGACAGAAACACCGGGGAGCTGTTTTTT | CASSQDRNTGELFF
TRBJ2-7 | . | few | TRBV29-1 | TGCAGCGTTGTTCGGGGCACCTACGAGCAGTACTTC | CSVVRGTYEQYF
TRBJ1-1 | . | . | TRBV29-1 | TGCAGCGTGGGGGAATCGGGGAACACTGAAGCTTTCTTT | CSVGESGNTEAFF
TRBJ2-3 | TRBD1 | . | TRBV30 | TGTGCCTGGAGTCAAGGGACAGGGACAGATACGCAGTATTTT | CAWSQGTGTDTQYF
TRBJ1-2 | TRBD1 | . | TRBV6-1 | TGTGCCACCGCGGGGACAGCCTATGGCTACACCTTC | CATAGTAYGYTF
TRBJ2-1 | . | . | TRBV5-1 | TGCGCCAGCAGCTTGGGGCAGGGGGGATCTTACAATGAGCAGTTCTTC | CASSLGQGGSYNEQFF
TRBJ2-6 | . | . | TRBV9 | TGTGCCAGCAGCCCCGGAACCCTGACTGGGGCCAACGTCCTGACTTTC | CASSPGTLTGANVLTF
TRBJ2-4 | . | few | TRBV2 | TGTGCCAGCAGTGATAGGGGGTCGCTAGCCAAAAACATTCAGTACTTC | CASSDRGSLAKNIQYF
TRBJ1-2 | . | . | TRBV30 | TGTGCCTGGAATCTTCTCGGACATCGAAAGGGAGATGGCTACACCTTC | CAWNLLGHRKGDGYTF
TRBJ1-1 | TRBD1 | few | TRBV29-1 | TGCAGCGTTGAGCCTTGGACAGGCATGAACACTGAAGCTTTCTTT | CSVEPWTGMNTEAFF
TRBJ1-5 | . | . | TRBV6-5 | TGTGCCAGCATCGCAGGGTGGCAGCCCCAGCATTTT | CASIAGWQPQHF
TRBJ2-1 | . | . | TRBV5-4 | TGTGCCAGCAGCTTACCAGCTAATGAGCAGTTCTTC | CASSLPANEQFF
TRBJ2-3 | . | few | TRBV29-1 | TGCAGCGTTGGGCCGGGACCCCACCGCACAGATACGCAGTATTTT | CSVGPGPHRTDTQYF